A single TCR beta chain is shown here with its context. Unique molecular identifiers were affixed to discrete cDNA molecules within the library. TCRdb reanalysed the reads using MiXCR and keeps one entry per CDR3 protein. The sample holds 95,000 to 150,000 distinct CDR3 sequences, about 8.9% seen once. The entry originates in a study of human T cells and chemical hapten exposure. Blood, whole and unfractionated, served as the source for total RNA extraction. This TCR derives from a human donor in good health. Some clones in this sample may be carry-over from other donors' samples. The sequenced sample was whole blood.

This CDR3 reads CATSSRPTTNEKLFF. The CDR3 DNA reads as TGTGCCACCAGCTCTCGGCCTACAACTAATGAAAAACTGTTTTTT. The rearrangement links TRBV15 to TRBJ1-4; D ambiguous. V was shortened by 5 bases and J by 0 bases, with 10 bases between the two germline ends. This CDR3 comprises 15 residues. Germline loops: CDR1 LNHNV, CDR2 YYDKDF (reference sequence).